A single sample is the source of the 19 T cell receptor beta chains below, sequenced in a study of response to subunit inactivated influenza vaccine. A single record per CDR3 protein comes from TCRdb applying MiXCR to the RT-PCR reads. Here the sample spans under 200,000 distinct CDR3 sequences, roughly 11% being singletons. The specimen was non-naive T cells sorted from PBMCs, collected more than 35 days after vaccination. Source of these receptors: a man aged 50-60 years who received an inactivated influenza vaccine.

The chain joins TRBV6-5 to TRBJ2-7; D gene ambiguous. The CDR3 has 11 amino acids. Germline values: CDR1 MNHEY, CDR2 SVGAGI. V lost 5 bases and J lost 6, with 8 bases in between. Here the CDR3 reads CASSHGGEQYF. Written as DNA, the CDR3 is TGTGCCAGCAGTCACGGTGGCGAGCAGTACTTC.

This clonotype was observed many times. The rearrangement joins TRBV5-5 to TRBJ1-1; no clear D gene. The CDR3 spans 13 residues. V shed 4 bases and J shed 1 base, with 8 bases lying between them. Germline loops: CDR1 SGHKS, CDR2 YYEKEE (reference sequence). The CDR3 here is CASSVQRNTEAFF. DNA of the CDR3: TGTGCCAGCAGCGTACAGCGGAACACTGAAGCTTTCTTT.

V gene TRBV13 combines with J gene TRBJ2-4; D perhaps matches TRBD2 (5 bases). The ends were cut back, 5 bases at V and 0 bases at J, with 17 bases in the middle. This CDR3 region has 17 residues. Looked up from germline, CDR1 is PRHDT and CDR2 is FYEKMQ (reference sequence). The CDR3 here is CASSTRGGGSAKNIQYF. The CDR3 DNA sequence: TGTGCCAGCAGCACCAGAGGAGGCGGTTCAGCCAAAAACATTCAGTACTTC.

This clonotype was detected ten times or more. V gene TRBV5-1 combines with J gene TRBJ2-5; 7 positions agree with TRBD2. Germline V gene data show CDR1 as SGHRS and CDR2 as YFSETQ. Germline trimming cut 0 bases from V and 4 bases from J; bases unmatched to any gene: 6. The CDR3 has 15 residues. DNA for the CDR3: TGCGCCAGCAGCTTGGCGTCAGGGAGGGGAGAGACCCAGTACTTC. Protein product: CASSLASGRGETQYF.

This clonotype was seen only a few times. The chain links TRBV24-1 to TRBJ2-5; 7 bases align to TRBD1. J lost 5 bases, V lost 3 bases, and 8 bases had no gene match. The CDR3 contains 15 residues. Germline V gene sequence: CDR1 KGHDR, CDR2 SFDVKD. CDR3 bases: TGTGCCACCAGTGATCCGACAGGGCTGGGGGAGACCCAGTACTTC. Encoded protein: CATSDPTGLGETQYF.

Only a few counts were recorded for this clonotype. This chain joins TRBV4-3 and TRBJ1-2, with TRBD1 matching over 7 bases. The CDR3 loop spans 15 amino acids. Germline V lookup: CDR1 LGHNA, CDR2 YSLEER. V lost 3 bases, J lost 0 bases, and 4 bases stayed unmatched. CDR3 sequence reads: CASSQDRFTNYGYTF. DNA of the CDR3: TGCGCCAGCAGCCAGGACAGGTTTACTAACTATGGCTACACCTTC.

This chain's CDR3 is CASSRRDRGYSEQYF. CDR3 in DNA: TGTGCCAGCAGCAGGAGGGACAGGGGGTATTCCGAGCAGTACTTC. The chain recombines TRBV12-3 or TRBV12-4 with TRBJ2-7; 11 nucleotides line up with TRBD1. This CDR3 comprises 15 residues. V lost 6 bases to trimming and J lost 6 bases; unmatched junction nucleotides: 10.

The CDR3: CSVDGGDYGYTF. In nucleotides, the CDR3 is TGCAGCGTTGATGGCGGAGACTATGGCTACACCTTC. The V and J genes are TRBV29-1 and TRBJ1-2; D remains ambiguous. The V end lost 3 bases, the J end lost 3 bases, and 8 bases lay between the germline ends. The V gene's germline CDR1 is SQVTM and CDR2 ANQGSEA. The CDR3 covers 12 residues.

This clonotype has at least ten counts. This chain links TRBV7-9 with TRBJ1-2; 9 positions match TRBD1. CDR1 SEHNR and CDR2 FQNEAQ come from the germline V gene (reference sequence). There are 15 residues in the CDR3. With 6 bases clipped from V and 7 bases from J, the junction kept 12 bases outside the gene matches. The chain's CDR3 is CASSRSGTGSLGYTF. Here the CDR3 DNA reads TGTGCCAGCAGTCGATCCGGGACAGGGTCCCTTGGCTACACCTTC.

The gene calls are TRBV12-3 or TRBV12-4 and TRBJ2-7; D may be TRBD2 (5 bases). The CDR3 consists of 15 residues. Trimming shortened V by 3 bases and J by 2 bases, and 14 bases separated the two germline ends. Written as DNA, the CDR3 is TGTGCCAGCAGTTTTGGTTGGGGAGAAACCTACGAGCAGTACTTC. This codes for CASSFGWGETYEQYF.

This clonotype was observed once. The V and J genes are TRBV20-1 and TRBJ2-5; D is undetermined. V was trimmed by 3 bases and J by 7 bases, leaving 15 bases between them. This CDR3 is built from 13 residues. CDR1 and CDR2 from the germline V gene are DFQATT and SNEGSKA (reference sequence). Here the CDR3 DNA reads TGCAGTGCTAGGACCGGATCCCCGGGGACCCAGTACTTC. Translation: CSARTGSPGTQYF.

The chain has TRBV5-1 and TRBJ2-1; 10 positions agree with TRBD2. CDR3 size: 16 residues. V was pared by 4 bases and J by 4 bases, with 8 bases of the junction left unmatched. CDR1 SGHRS and CDR2 YFSETQ come from the germline V gene. CDR3 in amino acids: CASSQNLAGAYNEQFF. The CDR3 region has the DNA TGCGCCAGCAGCCAGAATCTAGCGGGAGCATACAATGAGCAGTTCTTC.

This clonotype showed up many times. The rearrangement uses TRBV3-1 and TRBJ1-1, with D uncertain. CDR1 and CDR2 (germline): LGHDT, YNNKEL (reference sequence). The CDR3 runs 11 residues. Deletions cut 6 bases from V and 7 bases from J, with 9 bases between. DNA of the CDR3: TGTGCCAGCAGACAAACAAGTGAAGCTTTCTTT. Translating gives CASRQTSEAFF.

The chain is built from TRBV7-2 and TRBJ1-1; D is undetermined. V was trimmed by 5 bases and J by 8 bases, leaving 15 bases between them. The germline CDR1 and CDR2 sequences are SGHTA and FQGNSA. The CDR3 consists of 13 residues. The CDR3 loop is CASSPIGRYEAFF. The CDR3 DNA reads as TGTGCCAGCAGCCCTATTGGACGGTACGAAGCTTTCTTT.

The chain couples TRBV4-2 to TRBJ2-2; a weak D match, TRBD2 (5 bases). CDR1 is LGHNA, CDR2 YNFKEQ, per germline. This CDR3 is 16 amino acids long. V was pared by 1 base and J by 2 bases, with 11 bases between. CDR3 residues: CASSQAPSSNTGELFF. CDR3 coding DNA: TGTGCCAGCAGCCAAGCTCCTAGCAGCAACACCGGGGAGCTGTTTTTT.

The chain couples TRBV15 to TRBJ2-5; D remains unclear. V was clipped by 3 bases and J by 5 bases, with 10 bases between them. This CDR3 region has 13 residues. The germline V gene encodes CDR1 LNHNV and CDR2 YYDKDF (reference sequence). CDR3 residues: CATSSLRTETQYF. DNA for the CDR3: TGTGCCACCAGCAGTCTCCGGACGGAGACCCAGTACTTC.

This clonotype was observed a handful of times. V gene TRBV14 combines with J gene TRBJ2-3; perhaps TRBD1 as D (5 bases). The CDR3 spans 15 residues. Germline CDR1 is SGHDN and CDR2 is FVKESK. V lost 1 base and J lost 3, with 11 bases in between. The CDR3 here is CASSQGGAWTDTQYF. CDR3 DNA sequence: TGTGCCAGCAGCCAAGGTGGGGCATGGACAGATACGCAGTATTTT.

In its sample, this clonotype was seen a few times. V usage is TRBV20-1 and J usage is TRBJ2-1; D gene uncertain. The CDR3 is made up of 18 amino acids. In germline, CDR1 is DFQATT, CDR2 SNEGSKA (reference sequence). Trimming stripped 2 bases from V and 8 bases from J, with 28 bases between. CDR3 nucleotides: TGCAGTGCTAGATCCCTTGGCGACTCCTCAGAGGCGGCGTATGAGCAGTTCTTC. Translated: CSARSLGDSSEAAYEQFF.

This clonotype was seen at least ten times. The chain uses TRBV18 and TRBJ2-5, with D possibly being TRBD2 (6 bases). This CDR3 spans 12 amino acids. V lost 2 bases to trimming and J lost 7 bases, with 8 bases between them. CDR1 and CDR2 (germline): KGHSH, LQKENI. CDR3 loop: CASSPTEGTQYF. The CDR3 DNA sequence: TGTGCCAGCTCACCAACGGAGGGGACCCAGTACTTC.